The 10 T cell receptor beta chains presented below share a single source sample, sequenced in a study of shared clonotypes between healthy human individuals. The method was immunoSEQ multiplex PCR; TCRdb's version includes in-frame clones alone and lacks a portion of them. The sample carries about 100,000 clones, more than 45% recorded once. Sequenced material: PBMCs. These receptors all come from a woman in her forties in good health. Some clones in this sample may be carry-over from other donors' samples.

V gene TRBV28 combines with J gene TRBJ2-7, with 10 bases lining up with TRBD2. The V gene end was trimmed by 7 bases and the J gene end by 4 bases; junction bases not matched to a gene: 10. Germline assignment: CDR1 MDHEN and CDR2 SYDVKM. This CDR3 region has 15 residues. CDR3 in amino acids: CASTLGIAGGYEQYF. In DNA, the CDR3 is TGTGCCAGCACCCTTGGAATAGCGGGGGGTTACGAGCAGTACTTC.

With respect to this clone: The likely explanation is a read error, given a far larger clone one base away. This same CDR3 is encoded by further DNA sequences in the sample. The chain carries TRBV19 and TRBJ2-7, with 7 bases lining up with TRBD2. CDR3 size: 15 residues. J lost 2 bases, V lost 6 bases, and 10 bases had no gene match. The germline V gene has CDR1 LNHDA and CDR2 SQIVND (reference sequence). The CDR3 sequence is CASSIGSGGPYEQYF. The CDR3, as DNA: TGTGCCAGTAGCATTGGGTCGGGAGGCCCCTACGAGCAGTACTTC. Full variable domain (remainder filled in from reference TRBV19 and TRBJ2-7): DGGITQSPKYLFRKEGQNVTLSCEQNLNHDAMYWYRQDPGQGLRLIYYSQIVNDFQKGDIAEGYSVSREKKESFPLTVTSAQKNPTAFYLCASSIGSGGPYEQYFGPGTRLTVT.

In this sample, this clone turned up many times. V is TRBV28 and J is TRBJ1-5; the D gene is possibly TRBD1 (5 bases). Germline V gives CDR1 MDHEN, CDR2 SYDVKM. V was cut by 6 bases and J by 7 bases, with 16 bases left in between. The CDR3 totals 14 residues. CDR3 in amino acids: CASRAGSWAQPQHF. The CDR3 DNA follows: TGTGCCAGCAGGGCAGGGTCCTGGGCGCAGCCCCAGCATTTT.

This clone was detected many times. This chain connects TRBV2 to TRBJ2-7; D is possibly TRBD2 (6 bases). The length of the CDR3 is 15 residues. Trimming removed 2 bases at V and 4 bases at J, with 15 bases between. Germline V gives CDR1 SNHLY, CDR2 FYNNEI. CDR3 protein: CASSEPGDVRYEQYF. The CDR3 nucleotides are TGTGCCAGCAGTGAACCGGGGGACGTACGGTACGAGCAGTACTTC.

The table lists this clone with many counts. The chain uses TRBV6-6 and TRBJ2-7; no clear D. The CDR3 consists of 14 residues. V lost 2 bases, J lost 6 bases, and 14 bases lay in between. Germline lookup yields CDR1 MNHNY and CDR2 SVGAGI (reference sequence). The CDR3 nucleotides read TGTGCCAGCAGTTACGTGGCAGACTCACTCGAGCAGTACTTC. The encoded protein is CASSYVADSLEQYF.

This chain joins TRBV28 and TRBJ1-5; D unclear. The germline V and J ends were trimmed by 3 bases and 10 bases, with 7 bases remaining between them. CDR1 and CDR2 (germline): MDHEN, SYDVKM. This CDR3 region has 11 residues. The CDR3 region has the DNA TGTGCCAGCAGTTTGTCCCTTCCCCAGCATTTT. Amino acid sequence: CASSLSLPQHF.

The chain links TRBV6-1 to TRBJ2-6, with D unresolved. The V and J ends lost 7 bases and 3 bases respectively, with 7 bases between them. The CDR3 contains 13 residues. Germline V gene lookup returns CDR1 MNHNS and CDR2 SASEGT. CDR3 sequence (DNA): TGTGCCAGCACCCCTGGTGGGGCCAACGTCCTGACTTTC. Residues: CASTPGGANVLTF.

The chain recombines TRBV19 with TRBJ2-5, with 8 bases fitting TRBD1. The J call may not be correct, given that the DNA end is closer to TRBJ2-7. Germline loops: CDR1 LNHDA, CDR2 SQIVND (reference sequence). The CDR3 has 13 amino acids. The CDR3 sequence: CASTGQGSYEQYF. CDR3 in DNA: TGTGCCAGCACCGGACAGGGTTCCTACGAGCAGTACTTC.

The sample holds many counts of this clone. Other DNA sequences in this sample translate to the same CDR3. The chain has TRBV5-1 and TRBJ1-3; D is perhaps TRBD1 (5 bases). This CDR3 has 15 amino acids. Germline loops: CDR1 SGHRS, CDR2 YFSETQ. Trimming cost V 2 bases and J 0 bases, with 9 bases left between them. The CDR3 protein is CASSLGTFSGNTIYF. CDR3 sequence (DNA): TGCGCCAGCAGCTTAGGGACGTTCTCTGGAAACACCATATATTTT.

With regard to this clone: A far bigger clonotype differs at one base, so this is likely a read error. The rearrangement uses TRBV28 and TRBJ1-2, with D possibly matching TRBD1 (5 bases). This CDR3 spans 13 amino acids. The germline V gene has CDR1 MDHEN and CDR2 SYDVKM. CDR3 nucleotide sequence: TGTGCCAGCAGAAGCTCGGGACTTTATGGCTACGCCTTC. This gives the protein CASRSSGLYGYAF.